The present entry profiles one TCR beta chain with its context. These data originate in a study of blood T cell repertoires in COVID-19. Turning to the study itself: Samples came from the United States, Italy and Spain, spanning acute and convalescent COVID-19. Nucleic acid was either cDNA or gDNA, and it came from T cells, B-cell-depleted T cells, or PBMCs.

Trimming stripped 6 bases from V and 10 bases from J, with 21 bases between. The CDR3 spans 14 residues. CDR1 is SNHLY, CDR2 FYNNEI, per germline. Original methodology: Reference gene primer amplification gave nucleated cell count estimates. Produced via immunoSEQ multiplex PCR; TCRdb's table is partial and in-frame only. The V and J calls and clone size are taken from that table; D and trimming were inferred from the DNA. The top ten clones hold roughly 15% of a sample with about 81,000 clones, more than 70% of them seen once. The sequencing sample was made of peripheral blood. The chain uses TRBV2 and TRBJ2-5; possibly TRBD2 for D (6 bases). This TCR came from a woman aged 70-85 years with acute or convalescent COVID-19. The CDR3 is CASRLNSGWGDQYF. CDR3 sequence (DNA): TGTGCCAGCAGACTTAACAGTGGCTGGGGGGACCAGTACTTC.